The TCR beta chain under discussion was sequenced for a study of T cell responses to AZD1222 COVID-19 vaccine. Germline V gene lookup returns CDR1 LNHDA and CDR2 SQIVND (reference sequence). Between the trimmed V and J ends, which lost 7 bases and 7 bases, there was a span of 8 bases. There are 12 residues in the CDR3. TCRdb's table, derived via immunoSEQ multiplex PCR, lists solely in-frame clones and lacks some. The sample lists around 100,000 clones; approximately 89% were seen once. To note about this clone: Its antigen remains unknown.

Whole-study findings and limits: The donor group comprised mostly white British people and more females; the analysis possibly underestimated clonal diversity.

Second-dose recipients at about 4 or about 12 weeks were treated as one pooled group. The material sequenced was peripheral blood, taken 28 days after the second AZD1222 dose. The sequence was collected from an adult who received the AZD1222 COVID-19 vaccine. The V call is TRBV19, the J call TRBJ1-6, with D possibly matching TRBD1 (6 bases). The CDR3 loop is CASKDSNSPLHF. Here the CDR3 DNA reads TGTGCCAGTAAGGACAGCAATTCACCCCTCCACTTT.